The 6 T cell receptor beta chains below come from one sample, sequenced in a study of shared clonotypes between healthy human individuals. The naive CD8 fraction comprised CD45RO-negative cells positively selected for CCR7 and excluded terminally differentiated effector memory CD45RA+ cells. The assay was immunoSEQ multiplex PCR, and TCRdb's table has in-frame clones only and misses some. The sample holds about 2 million clones, over 85% seen once. The sample was naive CD8+ T cells sorted from blood. The receptors shown here come from a man between 18 and 29 years old in good health.

The gene calls are TRBV6-5 and TRBJ2-3; 12 bases are shared with TRBD2. The germline gives CDR1 MNHEY, CDR2 SVGAGI. The CDR3 totals 15 residues. J lost 4 bases, V lost 4 bases, and 3 bases had no gene match. The CDR3 reads CASSLLAGGADTQYF. In DNA form, the CDR3 reads TGTGCCAGCAGTTTACTAGCGGGAGGCGCAGATACGCAGTATTTT.

CDR3 amino acids: CASDIGTGMSNYGYTF. The CDR3 DNA is TGTGCCAGCGACATAGGGACAGGGATGTCCAACTATGGCTACACCTTC. The chain joins TRBV7-9 to TRBJ1-2; 9 bases align to TRBD1. The CDR3 loop spans 16 amino acids. Trimming cost V 8 bases and J 2 bases; bases outside gene matches: 12. CDR1 and CDR2 from the germline V gene are SEHNR and FQNEAQ (reference sequence).

The J gene is TRBJ1-2, the V gene TRBV2, with 7 bases matching TRBD1. This CDR3 is 11 amino acids long. Trimming took 7 bases from V and 9 from J; bases not matched to a gene: 5. Germline V CDR1 and CDR2: SNHLY, FYNNEI. The CDR3 is CASTDRDSYTF. The CDR3 nucleotides are TGTGCCAGCACAGACAGGGACAGCTACACCTTC. The variable domain in full, completed from reference TRBV2 and TRBJ1-2, reads EPEVTQTPSHQVTQMGQEVILRCVPISNHLYFYWYRQILGQKVEFLVSFYNNEISEKSEIFDDQFSVERPDGSNFTLKIRSTKLEDSAMYFCASTDRDSYTFGSGTRLTVV.

About this clone itself: At one end the junction does not follow the germline gene, possibly because of a read error. The V call is TRBV5-6, the J call TRBJ1-4; D perhaps matches TRBD1 (6 bases). CDR1 is SGHDT and CDR2 is YYEEEE in the germline V gene. The CDR3 sequence is 11 residues long. The chain's CDR3 is CASSLADSAVF. Here the CDR3 DNA reads TGTGCCAGCAGCTTGGCGGACAGCGCCGTTTTT.

This clone was seen a single time. V and J are TRBV9 and TRBJ1-5, with D maybe TRBD1 (5 bases). The CDR3 has 14 amino acids. Germline lookup yields CDR1 SGDLS and CDR2 YYNGEE. Deletions cut 7 bases from V and 10 bases from J, with 21 bases between. CDR3 coding DNA: TGTGCCAGCTCCCTAGGAGGGGCCGGAGGACCCCAGCATTTT. This translates into CASSLGGAGGPQHF.

This clone was found once. The chain uses TRBV5-1 and TRBJ1-4, with 8 bases fitting TRBD1. Germline V gives CDR1 SGHRS, CDR2 YFSETQ. V was pared by 5 bases and J by 0 bases, with 9 bases of the junction left unmatched. This CDR3 has 17 amino acids. The CDR3 protein is CASRPGTGASTNEKLFF. Written as DNA, the CDR3 is TGCGCCAGCAGACCCGGGACAGGCGCCTCAACTAATGAAAAACTGTTTTTT. Looking up the rest from reference TRBV5-1 and TRBJ1-4 gives the full variable domain: KAGVTQTPRYLIKTRGQQVTLSCSPISGHRSVSWYQQTPGQGLQFLFEYFSETQRNKGNFPGRFSGRQFSNSRSEMNVSTLELGDSALYLCASRPGTGASTNEKLFFGSGTQLSVL.